These T cell receptor beta chains were read from a single sample in a study of vaccination and CD4 T cells after COVID-19. TCRdb analysed the PCR reads with MiXCR anew, one entry per CDR3 protein. The sample records roughly 13,000 distinct CDR3 sequences, more than 45% being singletons. These receptors lack a known antigen. Material for sequencing was CD4+ T cells from blood, cultured in vitro. The receptors shown here come from a human donor who had recovered from COVID-19. CDR3s leave out the opening cysteine and the closing phenylalanine or tryptophan.

V,CDR3
TRBV5-1,ASRGGGMNEQF
TRBV6-5,ASSYSAGSSGTDTQY
TRBV28,ASDLTQQTINSPLH
TRBV15,ATSRDRVMTYEQY
TRBV6-1,ASSEVVREF
TRBV20-1,SATTGGKNIQY
TRBV9,ASSPGGWVGTEAF
TRBV7-2,ASSLASVRGNEQY
TRBV28,ASSRTGGVYETQY
TRBV19,ASSMPASVRTGELF
TRBV7-9,ASSLNKQQETQY